The entry below describes one TCR beta chain. Its target is not known. A second roughly 7 to 12 cycle PCR used barcoded and J-beta primers. TCRdb re-called the 5' RACE reads through MiXCR, storing one row per CDR3 protein. This table holds around 1,700,000 distinct CDR3 sequences, 25% to 30% found once. The record originates from a study of blood T cells in healthy people across ages. Study-wide results and limits: For the donors, CMV status was unknown and possibly confounded expanded clonotype changes.

Trimming took off 3 bases at V and 6 bases at J, with 15 bases between the two ends. In germline, CDR1 is LNHNV, CDR2 YYDKDF (reference sequence). The CDR3 consists of 15 residues. This receptor was identified in a woman younger than 45 in good health. The sample taken for sequencing was blood. The chain is built from TRBV15 and TRBJ1-5, with D maybe TRBD1 (5 bases). Here the CDR3 DNA reads TGTGCCACCAGCAGGACAGTAGATAGCGGTCAGCCCCAGCATTTT. It specifies CATSRTVDSGQPQHF.